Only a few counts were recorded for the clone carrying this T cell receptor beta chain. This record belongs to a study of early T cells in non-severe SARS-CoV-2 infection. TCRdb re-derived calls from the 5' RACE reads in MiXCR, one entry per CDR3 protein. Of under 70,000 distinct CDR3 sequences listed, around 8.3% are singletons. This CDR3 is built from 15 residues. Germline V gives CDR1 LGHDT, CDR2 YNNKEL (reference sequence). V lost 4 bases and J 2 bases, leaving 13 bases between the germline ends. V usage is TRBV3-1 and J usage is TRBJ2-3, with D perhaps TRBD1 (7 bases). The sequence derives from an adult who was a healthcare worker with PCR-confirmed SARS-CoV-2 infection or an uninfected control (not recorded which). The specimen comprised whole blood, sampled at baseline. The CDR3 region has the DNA TGTGCCAGCAGCCCAGGGGGGACCAACACAGATACGCAGTATTTT. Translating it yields CASSPGGTNTDTQYF.